This TCR beta chain was documented in a study of CD8 T cells in Susac syndrome. CD8+ and CD4+ blood T cells underwent TCR beta sequencing. TEMRA cells were FACS-enriched, with CD8+ and CD4+ T cells isolated negatively. Germline V gives CDR1 GTSNPN, CDR2 SVGIG (reference sequence). Trimming took off 4 bases at V and 0 bases at J, with 24 bases between the two ends. The CDR3 sequence is 18 residues long. Random hexamers served to reverse transcribe roughly 0.5 to 1 ug RNA. Amplification of TCR beta CDR3 by immunoSEQ multiplex PCR spanned 54 Vbeta and 13 Jbeta. TCRdb independently ran MiXCR on the immunoSEQ multiplex PCR reads; one entry per CDR3 protein. The sample lists under 200,000 distinct CDR3 sequences, just under 95% occurring once.

The TCR sequence derives from a human donor in good health. The chain has TRBV30 and TRBJ1-2; D might be TRBD1 (6 bases). Material for sequencing was CD4+ T cells from PBMCs. For the CDR3, the DNA is TGTGCCTGGAACGGACAGCCAACCCCTCCTTTAGCTAACTATGGCTACACCTTC. Amino acids: CAWNGQPTPPLANYGYTF.